The 3 T cell receptor beta chains presented below share a single source sample, sequenced in a study of blood T cell repertoires in COVID-19. Profiled with immunoSEQ multiplex PCR; TCRdb holds only in-frame clones, not every one. The sample includes 200,000 to 300,000 clones, just under 85% of them seen just once. Sequenced material: peripheral blood. These receptors all stem from a man aged 50 or older with acute or convalescent COVID-19.

This clone was picked up many times. The chain has TRBV4-1 and TRBJ2-7, with 11 nucleotides matching TRBD2. Losses at the gene ends were 1 base for V and 2 bases for J; bases not matched to a gene: 4. The CDR3 runs to 16 residues. CDR1 is MGHRA and CDR2 is YSYEKL in the germline V gene. The CDR3 is CASSQVTSGRPYEQYF. The CDR3 DNA reads TGCGCCAGCAGCCAAGTCACTAGCGGGAGACCCTACGAGCAGTACTTC.

The genes are TRBV11-3 and TRBJ2-7; 7 nucleotides align to TRBD2. Germline CDR1 and CDR2: SGHNT and YENEEA. CDR3 length equals 15 residues. The J segment lost 2 bases and the V segment lost 3 bases, leaving 7 bases of the junction unmatched. The CDR3 sequence is CASSFASGVTYEQYF. DNA of the CDR3: TGTGCCAGCAGCTTTGCTAGCGGAGTCACCTACGAGCAGTACTTC.

This chain connects TRBV30 to TRBJ1-1, with D unclear. CDR1 is GTSNPN and CDR2 is SVGIG in the germline V gene (reference sequence). This CDR3 has 13 residues. The DNA for the CDR3 is TGTGCGTGGGTCTCACGGGGGAACACTGAAGCTTTCTTT. Its translation: CAWVSRGNTEAFF. The complete variable domain, with remaining parts taken from reference TRBV30 and TRBJ1-1, reads SQTIHQWPATLVQPVGSPLSLECTVEGTSNPNLYWYRQAAGRGLQLLFYSVGIGQISSEVPQNLSASRPQDRQFILSSKKLLLSDSGFYLCAWVSRGNTEAFFGQGTRLTVV.